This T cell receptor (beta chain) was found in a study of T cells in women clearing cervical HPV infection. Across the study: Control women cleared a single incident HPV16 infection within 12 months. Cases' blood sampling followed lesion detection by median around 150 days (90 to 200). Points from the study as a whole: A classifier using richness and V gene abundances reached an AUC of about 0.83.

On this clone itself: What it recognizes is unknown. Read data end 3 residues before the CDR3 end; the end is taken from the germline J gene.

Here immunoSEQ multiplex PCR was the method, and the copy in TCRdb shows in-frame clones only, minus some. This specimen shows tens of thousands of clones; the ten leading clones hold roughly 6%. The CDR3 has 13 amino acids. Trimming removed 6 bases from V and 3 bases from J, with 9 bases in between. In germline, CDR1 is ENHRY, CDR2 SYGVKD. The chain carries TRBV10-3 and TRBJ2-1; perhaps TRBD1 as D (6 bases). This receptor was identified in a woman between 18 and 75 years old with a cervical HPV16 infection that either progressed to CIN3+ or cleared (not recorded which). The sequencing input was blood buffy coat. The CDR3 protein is CAIRGGFYNEQFF. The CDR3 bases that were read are TGTGCCATCAGAGGGGGTTTCTACAATGAG.